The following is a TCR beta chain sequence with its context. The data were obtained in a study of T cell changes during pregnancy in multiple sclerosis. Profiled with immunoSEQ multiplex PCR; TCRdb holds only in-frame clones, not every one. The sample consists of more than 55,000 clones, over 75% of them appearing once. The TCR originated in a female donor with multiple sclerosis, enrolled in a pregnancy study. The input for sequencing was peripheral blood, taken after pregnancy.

The CDR3 here is CASSYATGGYEQYF. As DNA, the CDR3 is TGTGCCAGCAGTTACGCGACAGGGGGGTACGAGCAGTACTTC. The genes are TRBV6-5 and TRBJ2-7, with 9 bases identical to TRBD1. V lost 2 bases, J lost 4 bases, and 3 bases stayed unmatched. CDR1 is MNHEY and CDR2 is SVGAGI in the germline V gene. The CDR3 runs 14 residues.